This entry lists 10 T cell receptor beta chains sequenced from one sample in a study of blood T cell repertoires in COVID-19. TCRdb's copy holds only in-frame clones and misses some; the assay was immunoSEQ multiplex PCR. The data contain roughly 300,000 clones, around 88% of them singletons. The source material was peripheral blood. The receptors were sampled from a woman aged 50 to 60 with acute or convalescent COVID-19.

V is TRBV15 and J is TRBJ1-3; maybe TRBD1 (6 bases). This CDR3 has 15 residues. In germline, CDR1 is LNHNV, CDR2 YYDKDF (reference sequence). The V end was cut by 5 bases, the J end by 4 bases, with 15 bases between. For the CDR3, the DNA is TGTGCCACCAGCCCAGACCCAGGGGCAGGAAACACCATATATTTT. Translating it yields CATSPDPGAGNTIYF.

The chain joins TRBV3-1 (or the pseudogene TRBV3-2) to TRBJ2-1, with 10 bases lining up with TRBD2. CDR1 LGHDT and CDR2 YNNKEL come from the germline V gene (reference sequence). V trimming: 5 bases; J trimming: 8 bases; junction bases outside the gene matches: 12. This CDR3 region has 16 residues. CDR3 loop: CASSSSGGASRHEQFF. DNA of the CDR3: TGTGCCAGCAGCTCCAGCGGGGGGGCCTCACGTCATGAGCAGTTCTTC.

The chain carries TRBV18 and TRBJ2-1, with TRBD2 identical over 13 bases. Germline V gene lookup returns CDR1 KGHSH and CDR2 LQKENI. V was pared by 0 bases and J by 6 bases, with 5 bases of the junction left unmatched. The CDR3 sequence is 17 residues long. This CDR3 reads CASSPPALAGGPNEQFF. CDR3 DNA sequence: TGTGCCAGCTCACCACCAGCACTAGCGGGAGGGCCCAATGAGCAGTTCTTC.

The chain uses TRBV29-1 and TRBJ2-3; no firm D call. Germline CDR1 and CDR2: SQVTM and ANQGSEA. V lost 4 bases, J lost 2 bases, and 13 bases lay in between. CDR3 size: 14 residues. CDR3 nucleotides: TGCAGCGTTGGGGCTCAAATAACCACAGATACGCAGTATTTT. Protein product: CSVGAQITTDTQYF.

The CDR3 loop is CASSAGQGSDTQYF. The DNA of the CDR3 is TGTGCCAGCAGTGCGGGACAGGGTTCAGATACGCAGTATTTT. This chain links TRBV6-4 with TRBJ2-3; 9 positions match TRBD1. V dropped 4 bases and J dropped 4; count of bases not matched to a gene: 3. The CDR3 length is 14 residues. Germline-derived CDR1 and CDR2 are MRHNA and SNTAGT.

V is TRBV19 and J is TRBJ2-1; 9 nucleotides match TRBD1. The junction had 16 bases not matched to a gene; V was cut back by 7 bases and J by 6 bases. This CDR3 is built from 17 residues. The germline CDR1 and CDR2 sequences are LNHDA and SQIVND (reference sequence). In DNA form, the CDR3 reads TGTGCCAGTACCCACCTCTACAGGGGGCAGGGTGGCAATGAGCAGTTCTTC. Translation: CASTHLYRGQGGNEQFF.

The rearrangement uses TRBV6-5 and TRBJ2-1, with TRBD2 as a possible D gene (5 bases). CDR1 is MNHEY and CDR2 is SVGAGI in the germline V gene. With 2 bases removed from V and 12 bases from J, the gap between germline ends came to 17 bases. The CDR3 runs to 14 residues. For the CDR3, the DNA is TGTGCCAGCAGTTACCGGGGAGAGGGTGAGGGGCAGTTCTTC. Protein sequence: CASSYRGEGEGQFF.

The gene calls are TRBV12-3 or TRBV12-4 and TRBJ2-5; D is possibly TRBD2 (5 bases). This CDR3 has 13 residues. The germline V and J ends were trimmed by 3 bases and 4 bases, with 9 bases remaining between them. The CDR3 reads CASSFAAGETQYF. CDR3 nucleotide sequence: TGTGCCAGCAGTTTTGCCGCGGGAGAGACCCAGTACTTC.

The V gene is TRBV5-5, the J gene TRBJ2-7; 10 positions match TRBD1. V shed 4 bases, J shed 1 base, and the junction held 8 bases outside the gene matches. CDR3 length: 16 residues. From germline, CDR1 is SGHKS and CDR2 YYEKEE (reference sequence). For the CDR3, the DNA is TGTGCCAGCAGCCCTGGGACAGGGGCGTGGTCCTACGAGCAGTACGTC. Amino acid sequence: CASSPGTGAWSYEQYV.

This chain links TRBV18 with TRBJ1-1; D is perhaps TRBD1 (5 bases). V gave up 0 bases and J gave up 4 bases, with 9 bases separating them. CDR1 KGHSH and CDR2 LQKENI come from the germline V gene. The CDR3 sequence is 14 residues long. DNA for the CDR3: TGTGCCAGCTCACCACCGGGCAGGGCCACTGAAGCTTTCTTT. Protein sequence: CASSPPGRATEAFF.